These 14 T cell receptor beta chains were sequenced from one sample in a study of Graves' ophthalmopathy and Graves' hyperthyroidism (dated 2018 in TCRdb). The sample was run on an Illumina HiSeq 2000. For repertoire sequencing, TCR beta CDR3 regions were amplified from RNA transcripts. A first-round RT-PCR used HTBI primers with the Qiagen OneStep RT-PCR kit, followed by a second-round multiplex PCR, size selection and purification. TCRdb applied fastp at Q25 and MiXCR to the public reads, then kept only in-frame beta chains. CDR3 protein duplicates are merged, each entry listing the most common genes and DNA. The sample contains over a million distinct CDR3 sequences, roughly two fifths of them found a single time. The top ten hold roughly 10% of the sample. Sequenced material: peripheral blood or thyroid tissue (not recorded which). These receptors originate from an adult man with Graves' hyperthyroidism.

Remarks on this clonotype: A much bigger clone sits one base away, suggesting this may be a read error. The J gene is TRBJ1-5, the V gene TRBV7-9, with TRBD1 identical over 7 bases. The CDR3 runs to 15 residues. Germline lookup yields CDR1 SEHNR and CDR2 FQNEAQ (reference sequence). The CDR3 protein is CASGFGTGATQPQHF. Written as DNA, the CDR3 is TGTGCCAGCGGCTTTGGAACAGGGGCCACCCAGCCCCAGCATTTT.

The CDR3 region is CASSRLGARSNYGYTF. As DNA, the CDR3 is TGTGCCAGCAGCCGTTTGGGGGCCAGATCTAACTATGGCTACACCTTC. The chain carries TRBV19 and TRBJ1-2; maybe TRBD1 (6 bases). The CDR3 sequence is 16 residues long. Between the trimmed V and J ends, which lost 9 bases and 0 bases, there was a span of 20 bases. Germline-derived CDR1 and CDR2 are LNHDA and SQIVND (reference sequence).

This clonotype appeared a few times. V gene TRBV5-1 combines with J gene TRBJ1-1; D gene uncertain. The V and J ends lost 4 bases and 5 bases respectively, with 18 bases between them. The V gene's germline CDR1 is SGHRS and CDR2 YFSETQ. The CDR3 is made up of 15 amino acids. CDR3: CASSTRTAPETEAFF. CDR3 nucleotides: TGCGCCAGCAGCACTCGGACTGCCCCGGAGACTGAAGCTTTCTTT. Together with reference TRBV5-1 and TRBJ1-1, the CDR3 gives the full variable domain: KAGVTQTPRYLIKTRGQQVTLSCSPISGHRSVSWYQQTPGQGLQFLFEYFSETQRNKGNFPGRFSGRQFSNSRSEMNVSTLELGDSALYLCASSTRTAPETEAFFGQGTRLTVV.

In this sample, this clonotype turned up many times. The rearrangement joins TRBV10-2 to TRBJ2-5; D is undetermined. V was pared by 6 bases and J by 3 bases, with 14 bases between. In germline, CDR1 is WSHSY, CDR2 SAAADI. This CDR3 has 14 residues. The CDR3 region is CASSYSLGKETQYF. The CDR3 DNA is TGCGCCAGCAGCTACAGCCTGGGTAAAGAGACCCAGTACTTC.

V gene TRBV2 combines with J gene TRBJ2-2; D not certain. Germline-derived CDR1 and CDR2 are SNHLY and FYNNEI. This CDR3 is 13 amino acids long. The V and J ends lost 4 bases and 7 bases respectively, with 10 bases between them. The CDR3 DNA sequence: TGTGCCAGCAGTGTATTCAGTAGCGGGGAGCTGTTTTTT. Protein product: CASSVFSSGELFF.

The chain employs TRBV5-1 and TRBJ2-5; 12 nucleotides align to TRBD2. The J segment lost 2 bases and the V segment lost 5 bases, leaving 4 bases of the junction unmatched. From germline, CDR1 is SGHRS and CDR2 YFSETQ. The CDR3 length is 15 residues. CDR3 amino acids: CASRYGLAGQETQYF. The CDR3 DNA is TGCGCCAGCAGATACGGACTAGCGGGGCAAGAGACCCAGTACTTC. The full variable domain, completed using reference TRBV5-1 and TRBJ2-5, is KAGVTQTPRYLIKTRGQQVTLSCSPISGHRSVSWYQQTPGQGLQFLFEYFSETQRNKGNFPGRFSGRQFSNSRSEMNVSTLELGDSALYLCASRYGLAGQETQYFGPGTRLLVL.

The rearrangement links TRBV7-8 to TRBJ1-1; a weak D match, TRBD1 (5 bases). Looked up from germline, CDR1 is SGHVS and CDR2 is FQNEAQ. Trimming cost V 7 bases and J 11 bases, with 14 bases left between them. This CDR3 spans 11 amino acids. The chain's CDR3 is CASNNGTLAFF. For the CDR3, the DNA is TGTGCCAGCAACAATGGGACTCTGGCTTTCTTT.

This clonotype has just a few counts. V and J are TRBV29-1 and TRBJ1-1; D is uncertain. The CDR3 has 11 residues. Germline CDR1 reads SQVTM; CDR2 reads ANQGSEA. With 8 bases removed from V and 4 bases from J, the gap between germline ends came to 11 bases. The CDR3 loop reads CSKGGTTEAFF. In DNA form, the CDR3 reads TGCAGCAAGGGCGGTACCACTGAAGCTTTCTTT.

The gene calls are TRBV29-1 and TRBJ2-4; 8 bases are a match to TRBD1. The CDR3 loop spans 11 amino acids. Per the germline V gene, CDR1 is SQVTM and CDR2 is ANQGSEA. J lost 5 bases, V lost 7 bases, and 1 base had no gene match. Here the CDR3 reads CSGTGQNIQYF. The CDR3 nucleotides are TGCAGCGGGACAGGGCAAAACATTCAGTACTTC.

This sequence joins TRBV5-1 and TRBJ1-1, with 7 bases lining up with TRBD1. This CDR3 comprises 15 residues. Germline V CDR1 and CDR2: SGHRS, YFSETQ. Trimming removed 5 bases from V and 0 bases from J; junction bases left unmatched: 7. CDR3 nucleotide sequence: TGCGCCAGCAGACAGGGGACGTTCGTGAACACTGAAGCTTTCTTT. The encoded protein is CASRQGTFVNTEAFF.

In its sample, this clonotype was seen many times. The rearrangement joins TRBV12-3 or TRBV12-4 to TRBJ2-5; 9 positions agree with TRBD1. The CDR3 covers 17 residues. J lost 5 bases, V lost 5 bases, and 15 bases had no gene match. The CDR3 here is CASSPSTGTGLGETQYF. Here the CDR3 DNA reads TGTGCCAGCAGTCCCTCAACCGGGACAGGGTTAGGTGAGACCCAGTACTTC.

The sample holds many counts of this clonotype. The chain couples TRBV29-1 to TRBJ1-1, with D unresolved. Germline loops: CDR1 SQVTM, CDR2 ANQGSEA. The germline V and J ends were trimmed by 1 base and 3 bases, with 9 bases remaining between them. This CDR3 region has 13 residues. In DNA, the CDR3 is TGCAGCGTTGAAGGTCGCCGAGACACTGAAGCTTTCTTT. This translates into CSVEGRRDTEAFF.

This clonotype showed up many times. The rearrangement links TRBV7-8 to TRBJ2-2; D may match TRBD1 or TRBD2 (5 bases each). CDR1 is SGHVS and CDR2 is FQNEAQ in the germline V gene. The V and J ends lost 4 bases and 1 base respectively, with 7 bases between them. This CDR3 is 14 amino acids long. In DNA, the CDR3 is TGTGCCAGCAGCTGGGACGGGAACACCGGGGAGCTGTTTTTT. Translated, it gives CASSWDGNTGELFF. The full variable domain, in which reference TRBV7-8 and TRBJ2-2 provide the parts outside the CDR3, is GAGVSQSPRYKVAKRGQDVALRCDPISGHVSLFWYQQALGQGPEFLTYFQNEAQLDKSGLPSDRFFAERPEGSVSTLKIQRTQQEDSAVYLCASSWDGNTGELFFGEGSRLTVL.

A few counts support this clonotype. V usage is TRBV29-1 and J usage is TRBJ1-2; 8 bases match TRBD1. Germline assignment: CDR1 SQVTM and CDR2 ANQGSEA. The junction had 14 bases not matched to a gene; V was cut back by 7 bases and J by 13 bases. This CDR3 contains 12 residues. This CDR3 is CSAQTTGQGSTF. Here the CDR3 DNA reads TGCAGCGCTCAAACAACCGGACAGGGTTCCACCTTC.